The 15 T cell receptor beta chains reported below all come from one sample, sequenced in a study of control samples from healthy donors and cancer patients. Assay: immunoSEQ multiplex PCR; the TCRdb copy retains only in-frame clones and omits some. The sample yields just over 150,000 clones, approximately 94% seen once. Sequencing was done on a sample of blood. The source is a middle-aged woman in good health.

The V gene is TRBV2, the J gene TRBJ2-4, with 9 positions matching TRBD1. Trimming cost V 4 bases and J 8 bases; bases outside gene matches: 9. CDR1 is SNHLY and CDR2 is FYNNEI in the germline V gene. The CDR3 runs 15 residues. This chain's CDR3 is CASSVDRGPSDIQYF. The CDR3 DNA reads TGTGCCAGCAGTGTGGACAGGGGTCCAAGTGACATTCAGTACTTC.

V usage is TRBV6-5 and J usage is TRBJ2-5; D is perhaps TRBD1 (6 bases). Deletions cut 6 bases from V and 4 bases from J, with 12 bases between. The length of the CDR3 is 13 residues. CDR1 and CDR2 from the germline V gene are MNHEY and SVGAGI. The CDR3 coding sequence is TGTGCCAGCAGACCGGACAGCCGAGAGACCCAGTACTTC. As protein: CASRPDSRETQYF.

A remark on this clone: This sample includes further DNA sequences coding for the same CDR3. V gene TRBV11-2 combines with J gene TRBJ1-5; 7 bases are shared with TRBD1. The V segment lost 0 bases and the J segment 7 bases; nucleotides outside the gene matches: 3. The germline gives CDR1 SGHAT, CDR2 FQNNGV. The CDR3 contains 14 residues. CDR3 residues: CASSLDRGNQPQHF. The CDR3 nucleotides read TGTGCCAGCAGCTTAGACAGGGGGAACCAGCCCCAGCATTTT. The full variable domain, its missing parts supplied by reference TRBV11-2 and TRBJ1-5, is EAGVAQSPRYKIIEKRQSVAFWCNPISGHATLYWYQQILGQGPKLLIQFQNNGVVDDSQLPKDRFSAERLKGVDSTLKIQPAKLEDSAVYLCASSLDRGNQPQHFGDGTRLSIL.

This clone has only one observation. J is TRBJ2-2 and V is TRBV4-1; TRBD1 matches 9 bases. J was trimmed by 6 bases and V by 4 bases; bases with no gene match: 12. The CDR3 runs 17 residues. CDR1 is MGHRA, CDR2 YSYEKL, per germline. The CDR3 nucleotides are TGCGCCAGCAGCCCGGGACAGGGAATTAGGGGCGCCGGGGAGCTGTTTTTT. Its protein is CASSPGQGIRGAGELFF.

J is TRBJ2-3 and V is TRBV9; D remains ambiguous. With 0 bases removed from V and 3 bases from J, the gap between germline ends came to 5 bases. CDR1 and CDR2 from the germline V gene are SGDLS and YYNGEE. CDR3 length: 13 residues. Here the CDR3 reads CASSVVWTDTQYF. Here the CDR3 DNA reads TGTGCCAGCAGCGTAGTCTGGACAGATACGCAGTATTTT.

There are a few counts of this clone. This sequence joins TRBV3-1 (or the pseudogene TRBV3-2) and TRBJ2-7; 8 nucleotides agree with TRBD2. CDR3 length equals 16 residues. The V and J ends lost 1 base and 2 bases, in that order; junction bases with no gene match: 7. Germline V lookup: CDR1 LGHDT, CDR2 YNNKEL (reference sequence). CDR3 protein: CASSQVPAGVTYEQYF. As DNA, the CDR3 is TGTGCCAGCAGCCAAGTTCCAGCGGGAGTGACCTACGAGCAGTACTTC.

V gene TRBV6-2 or TRBV6-3 combines with J gene TRBJ2-1, with 7 positions matching TRBD2. V was pared by 3 bases and J by 0 bases, with 2 bases of the junction left unmatched. Germline CDR1 and CDR2: MNHEY and SVGEGT. This CDR3 spans 15 amino acids. CDR3 sequence (DNA): TGTGCCAGCAGTTATGGCGGGAGCTCCTACAATGAGCAGTTCTTC. It encodes CASSYGGSSYNEQFF.

The chain couples TRBV19 to TRBJ1-1, with D perhaps matching TRBD1 (5 bases). Germline CDR1 LNHDA, CDR2 SQIVND (reference sequence). CDR3 length: 14 amino acids. V was clipped by 5 bases and J by 3 bases, with 13 bases between them. This chain's CDR3 is CASSPRGEDTEAFF. CDR3 coding DNA: TGTGCCAGTAGTCCCCGGGGGGAGGACACTGAAGCTTTCTTT.

The chain couples TRBV29-1 to TRBJ1-1, with D hard to call. CDR3 length: 12 residues. V lost 7 bases and J lost 4, with 13 bases in between. CDR1 SQVTM and CDR2 ANQGSEA come from the germline V gene. CDR3 in amino acids: CSAYGKFTEAFF. The CDR3 DNA reads as TGCAGCGCCTACGGAAAGTTCACTGAAGCTTTCTTT.

The V and J genes are TRBV2 and TRBJ1-6; D perhaps matches TRBD1 (6 bases). V dropped 5 bases and J dropped 10 bases, with 18 bases sitting between them. CDR1 is SNHLY, CDR2 FYNNEI, per germline. This CDR3 is 15 amino acids long. The CDR3 DNA reads as TGTGCCAGCAGTCTGGAACAGGGTGAAGGGTCACCCCTCCACTTT. Translation gives CASSLEQGEGSPLHF.

The V call is TRBV6-2 or TRBV6-3, the J call TRBJ2-5; D gene ambiguous. V was shortened by 0 bases and J by 7 bases, with 9 bases between the two germline ends. Germline lookup yields CDR1 MNHEY and CDR2 SVGEGT. The CDR3 spans 13 residues. CDR3 region: CASSYSQLLTQYF. The CDR3 nucleotides are TGTGCCAGCAGTTACTCCCAGCTATTGACCCAGTACTTC.

V and J are TRBV5-1 and TRBJ2-7; no definite D call. This CDR3 is built from 16 residues. The ends were cut back, 3 bases at V and 2 bases at J, with 18 bases in the middle. Germline lookup yields CDR1 SGHRS and CDR2 YFSETQ. CDR3 sequence reads: CASSSLPQDPTYEQYF. The CDR3, as DNA: TGCGCCAGCAGCTCTTTGCCCCAGGACCCTACCTACGAGCAGTACTTC.

The CDR3 DNA reads TGTGCCAGCAGCCCCCGTCAGGGGCTCACAGATACGCAGTATTTT. Translated: CASSPRQGLTDTQYF. The chain combines TRBV11-2 with TRBJ2-3; possible D gene TRBD1, 6 bases. The V gene's germline CDR1 is SGHAT and CDR2 FQNNGV. Deletions cut 5 bases from V and 2 bases from J, with 14 bases between. The CDR3 contains 15 residues.

The V and J genes are TRBV27 and TRBJ2-3, with 7 bases aligning to TRBD1. Germline V gene lookup returns CDR1 MNHEY and CDR2 SMNVEV (reference sequence). V was pared by 3 bases and J by 8 bases, with 2 bases of the junction left unmatched. CDR3 length: 12 amino acids. CDR3 sequence reads: CASSFRGSTQYF. The CDR3 nucleotides read TGTGCCAGCAGTTTCAGGGGGTCTACGCAGTATTTT.

The J gene is TRBJ2-5, the V gene TRBV7-2, with 8 bases aligning to TRBD2. J was trimmed by 4 bases and V by 2 bases; bases with no gene match: 3. The CDR3 totals 14 residues. Germline V CDR1 and CDR2: SGHTA, FQGNSA. The CDR3 protein is CASSLTGGRETQYF. The CDR3, as DNA: TGTGCCAGCAGCTTAACGGGGGGGCGAGAGACCCAGTACTTC.